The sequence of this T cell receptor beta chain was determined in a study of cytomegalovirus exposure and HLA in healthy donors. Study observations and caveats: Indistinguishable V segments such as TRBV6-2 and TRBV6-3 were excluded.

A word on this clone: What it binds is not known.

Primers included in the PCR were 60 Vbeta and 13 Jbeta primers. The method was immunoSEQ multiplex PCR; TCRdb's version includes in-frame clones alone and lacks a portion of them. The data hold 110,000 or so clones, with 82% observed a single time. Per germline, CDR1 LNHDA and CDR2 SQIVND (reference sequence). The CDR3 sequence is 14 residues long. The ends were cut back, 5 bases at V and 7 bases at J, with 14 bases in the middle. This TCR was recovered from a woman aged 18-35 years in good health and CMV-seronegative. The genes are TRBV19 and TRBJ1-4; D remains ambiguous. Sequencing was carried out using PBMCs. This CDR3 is CASSSGSSREKLFF. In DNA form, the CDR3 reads TGTGCCAGTAGTTCCGGGAGTTCACGTGAAAAACTGTTTTTT.